The clone carrying this T cell receptor (beta chain) was detected only a few times. Sequenced by immunoSEQ multiplex PCR; TCRdb stores in-frame clones only, minus some. Of 39,000 or so clones in the sample, 70% to 90% were seen once. The V gene's germline CDR1 is SGHKS and CDR2 YYEKEE (reference sequence). Trimming shortened V by 0 bases and J by 3 bases, and 15 bases separated the two germline ends. This CDR3 spans 16 amino acids. This record belongs to a study of PD-1 blockade in classical Hodgkin lymphoma. With no exception, relapse followed autologous stem cell transplantation in all patients, and brentuximab vedotin exposure varied.

The sequence was obtained from a human donor with classical Hodgkin lymphoma. This rearrangement joins TRBV5-5 to TRBJ1-2, with D possibly being TRBD1 (5 bases). Specimen: peripheral blood mononuclear cells (PBMCs), collected before the second cycle of nivolumab. The CDR3 sequence: CASSLDGAVLYYGYTF. CDR3 bases: TGTGCCAGCAGCTTGGACGGGGCCGTACTGTACTATGGCTACACCTTC.